This T cell receptor (beta chain) emerged from a study of vaccination effects on CD4 cells after COVID-19. Broader study findings: Common cold coronaviruses were cross-recognized by only 1 of 255 vaccine-induced clones in healthy vaccinees. Marked clonal contraction was seen late after vaccination (in both infection- and vaccine-induced clones).

Sequenced by immunoSEQ multiplex PCR; TCRdb stores in-frame clones only, minus some. The sample shows tens of thousands of clones, roughly 70% of them seen only once. The CDR3 extends over 16 amino acids. Trimming removed 4 bases at V and 4 bases at J, with 19 bases between. From germline, CDR1 is MGHRA and CDR2 YSYEKL. A few counts support this clone. Antigen unknown. Under the ViraFEST assay, PBMC were stimulated with viral peptide pools so that antigen-specific CD4+ T cells expanded. Sequencing was performed afterwards. Once cultured for nine to ten days, the cells underwent separation to obtain CD4+ T cells. Previously uninfected by SARS-CoV-2, the vaccine recipients also showed negative nucleocapsid antibodies. A density of more than 1.5 million PBMC per well was used; these cells were cultured with 10 IU/ml IL-2 and roughly 9.5 ug/ml peptides.

This chain connects TRBV4-1 to TRBJ1-1, with D maybe TRBD1 (5 bases). The sequences come from CD4+ T cells from PBMCs cultured with SARS-CoV-2 spike peptides, collected before COVID-19 vaccination. The source is a human donor who received a COVID-19 vaccine. The CDR3 DNA reads as TGCGCCAGCAGCCTTCGTAACACCCCGGGGGGCACTGAAGCTTTCTTT. Amino acid sequence: CASSLRNTPGGTEAFF.